The next 28 T cell receptor beta chains were all read from a single sample in a study of blood T cell repertoires in COVID-19. Only in-frame clones appear in the TCRdb table, and some are missing; sequencing was by immunoSEQ multiplex PCR. The sample has some 150,000 clones; roughly nine tenths are singletons. Material: peripheral blood. The receptors stem from a human donor in a cohort sampled during active COVID-19.

The chain has TRBV3-1 (or the pseudogene TRBV3-2) and TRBJ1-4; D is undetermined. In germline, CDR1 is LGHDT, CDR2 YNNKEL (reference sequence). With 5 bases removed from V and 6 bases from J, the gap between germline ends came to 13 bases. CDR3 length: 14 amino acids. CDR3 sequence reads: CASSTGIWDEKLFF. DNA for the CDR3: TGTGCCAGCAGCACGGGGATCTGGGATGAAAAACTGTTTTTT.

The chain uses TRBV15 and TRBJ1-1; the D is unclear. Germline V CDR1 and CDR2: LNHNV, YYDKDF (reference sequence). Trimming cost V 1 base and J 0 bases, with 9 bases left between them. The CDR3 length is 15 residues. The CDR3 loop is CATSRGAGLNTEAFF. CDR3 nucleotides: TGTGCCACCAGCAGAGGGGCGGGGTTGAACACTGAAGCTTTCTTT.

J is TRBJ2-3 and V is TRBV2, with a weak D call TRBD2 (6 bases). Trimming took 4 bases from V and 3 from J, leaving 14 bases between them. Germline V gene data show CDR1 as SNHLY and CDR2 as FYNNEI. The CDR3 is 15 residues long. The CDR3 DNA reads as TGTGCCAGCAGTGGGAGGGGCGGTGGGACAGATACGCAGTATTTT. This sequence encodes CASSGRGGGTDTQYF.

The gene calls are TRBV2 and TRBJ2-5; weak D call: TRBD1 (5 bases). Germline CDR1 reads SNHLY; CDR2 reads FYNNEI. This CDR3 comprises 13 residues. Trimming shortened V by 10 bases and J by 4 bases, and 16 bases separated the two germline ends. CDR3 DNA sequence: TGTGCCACCGAAGCGCAGGGTGGAGAGACCCAGTACTTC. It translates to CATEAQGGETQYF.

This chain joins TRBV10-3 and TRBJ1-4; a weak D match, TRBD1 (6 bases). The CDR3 loop spans 14 amino acids. Per the germline V gene, CDR1 is ENHRY and CDR2 is SYGVKD. V was trimmed by 4 bases and J by 8 bases, leaving 14 bases between them. The CDR3 loop is CAISGGGRREKLFF. In nucleotides, the CDR3 is TGTGCCATCAGTGGGGGGGGGCGAAGGGAAAAACTGTTTTTT.

The chain combines TRBV9 with TRBJ2-1, with D unclear. Trimming pared 0 bases from V and 1 base from J, leaving 5 bases between. Germline CDR1 is SGDLS and CDR2 is YYNGEE. The CDR3 sequence is 14 residues long. CDR3: CASSVGISYNEQFF. The CDR3 bases are TGTGCCAGCAGCGTAGGTATTTCCTACAATGAGCAGTTCTTC. The full variable domain, completed using reference TRBV9 and TRBJ2-1, is DSGVTQTPKHLITATGQRVTLRCSPRSGDLSVYWYQQSLDQGLQFLIQYYNGEERAKGNILERFSAQQFPDLHSELNLSSLELGDSALYFCASSVGISYNEQFFGPGTRLTVL.

The chain carries TRBV11-1 and TRBJ1-1; possibly TRBD1 for D (6 bases). The length of the CDR3 is 16 residues. Germline CDR1 reads SGHAT; CDR2 reads FQDESV (reference sequence). V was cut by 5 bases and J by 4 bases, with 20 bases left in between. CDR3 protein: CASSTPPGAVRTEAFF. For the CDR3, the DNA is TGTGCCAGCAGCACCCCCCCAGGGGCGGTCCGCACTGAAGCTTTCTTT.

CDR3 DNA sequence: TGCGCCAGCAGCTCGGGTTTTTTGGATGGCTACACCTTC. It yields the protein CASSSGFLDGYTF. The chain employs TRBV5-1 and TRBJ1-2, with D unresolved. This CDR3 is 13 amino acids long. V was pared by 3 bases and J by 6 bases, with 12 bases between. Looked up from germline, CDR1 is SGHRS and CDR2 is YFSETQ.

This rearrangement joins TRBV6-4 to TRBJ2-5; TRBD2 agrees at 9 bases. Germline CDR1 reads MRHNA; CDR2 reads SNTAGT. This CDR3 has 15 residues. DNA for the CDR3: TGTTCAAAGCTTGGGAAGCGGGGGGCGGGAGAGACCCAGTACTTC. Residues: CSKLGKRGAGETQYF.

The chain uses TRBV11-2 and TRBJ2-5, with a tentative D call TRBD2 (5 bases). Germline V CDR1 and CDR2: SGHAT, FQNNGV. The CDR3 consists of 17 residues. The V and J ends lost 2 bases and 2 bases respectively, with 18 bases between them. The CDR3 DNA reads as TGTGCCAGCAGCTTATTCCATCCACGGGAAATTCAAGAGACCCAGTACTTC. Translated: CASSLFHPREIQETQYF.

A single count supports this clone. The chain employs TRBV6-5 and TRBJ2-7, with 8 bases matching TRBD2. CDR3 length equals 12 residues. The junction had 4 bases not matched to a gene; V was cut back by 6 bases and J by 6 bases. The germline gives CDR1 MNHEY, CDR2 SVGAGI. CDR3 residues: CASSPGGAEQYF. CDR3 sequence (DNA): TGTGCCAGCAGCCCCGGGGGGGCCGAGCAGTACTTC.

The chain has TRBV2 and TRBJ1-2; D gene ambiguous. This CDR3 spans 14 amino acids. Germline V gene data show CDR1 as SNHLY and CDR2 as FYNNEI. V lost 3 bases, J lost 4 bases, and 12 bases lay in between. The CDR3 is CASSDTGVSYGYTF. As DNA, the CDR3 is TGTGCCAGCAGTGACACCGGGGTAAGCTATGGCTACACCTTC.

J is TRBJ2-1 and V is TRBV7-6; the match to TRBD2 covers 9 bases. This CDR3 is built from 15 residues. Trimming removed 4 bases from V and 9 bases from J; junction bases left unmatched: 10. CDR1 is SGHVS and CDR2 is FNYEAQ in the germline V gene. The CDR3, as DNA: TGTGCCAGCAGCTCCCTCCCCTCTAGCGGGGCTGAGCAGTTCTTC. Its translation is CASSSLPSSGAEQFF.

A single count supports this clone. The V gene is TRBV11-3, the J gene TRBJ2-3; TRBD1 aligns across 10 bases. The CDR3 totals 15 residues. The trim removed 4 bases at V and 5 bases at J, leaving 6 bases unmatched. Germline CDR1 SGHNT, CDR2 YENEEA. Here the CDR3 reads CASSSRQGAVDTQYF. As DNA, the CDR3 is TGTGCCAGCAGCTCCCGACAGGGGGCCGTAGATACGCAGTATTTT. Looking up the rest from reference TRBV11-3 and TRBJ2-3 gives the full variable domain: EAGVVQSPRYKIIEKKQPVAFWCNPISGHNTLYWYLQNLGQGPELLIRYENEEAVDDSQLPKDRFSAERLKGVDSTLKIQPAELGDSAVYLCASSSRQGAVDTQYFGPGTRLTVL.

The chain is built from TRBV5-1 and TRBJ1-1; no clear D gene. The germline V gene encodes CDR1 SGHRS and CDR2 YFSETQ. This CDR3 is built from 13 residues. The ends were cut back, 4 bases at V and 1 base at J, with 8 bases in the middle. CDR3 residues: CASSGRSNTEAFF. CDR3 sequence (DNA): TGCGCCAGCAGCGGGAGGTCGAACACTGAAGCTTTCTTT.

This clone was observed a single time. This chain links TRBV6-5 with TRBJ1-1; a weak D match, TRBD1 (6 bases). Trimming shortened V by 6 bases and J by 1 base, and 15 bases separated the two germline ends. CDR3 size: 15 residues. Germline V gene data show CDR1 as MNHEY and CDR2 as SVGAGI. CDR3 in amino acids: CASSLDSIGNTEAFF. In DNA form, the CDR3 reads TGTGCCAGCAGCTTGGACAGTATCGGGAACACTGAAGCTTTCTTT.

The chain carries TRBV18 and TRBJ2-2; 8 bases line up with TRBD2. With 3 bases clipped from V and 2 bases from J, the junction kept 5 bases outside the gene matches. CDR1 is KGHSH, CDR2 LQKENI, per germline. The CDR3 runs to 16 residues. CDR3: CASSPSAGANTGELFF. As DNA, the CDR3 is TGTGCCAGCTCACCGTCAGCGGGGGCCAACACCGGGGAGCTGTTTTTT.

The chain joins TRBV29-1 to TRBJ2-7, with D unresolved. The CDR3 sequence is 13 residues long. Trimming took off 4 bases at V and 2 bases at J, with 12 bases between the two ends. CDR1 and CDR2 from the germline V gene are SQVTM and ANQGSEA. For the CDR3, the DNA is TGCAGCGTTGGGTCCGCGGAACCCTACGAGCAGTACTTC. It yields the protein CSVGSAEPYEQYF.

The chain couples TRBV28 to TRBJ1-2, with 7 bases lining up with TRBD1. Per germline, CDR1 MDHEN and CDR2 SYDVKM. The CDR3 is 13 amino acids. V lost 6 bases to trimming and J lost 5 bases; unmatched junction nucleotides: 6. In nucleotides, the CDR3 is TGTGCCAGCAGGCGGACAGGATCTTATGGCTACACCTTC. As protein: CASRRTGSYGYTF.

The CDR3 bases are TGCGCCAGCAGCTCCCGTCCCGGAGCGATGACCTACGAGCAGTACTTC. As protein: CASSSRPGAMTYEQYF. This chain links TRBV5-1 with TRBJ2-7; the D is unclear. Germline V gives CDR1 SGHRS, CDR2 YFSETQ. V was cut by 3 bases and J by 2 bases, with 18 bases left in between. The CDR3 runs 16 residues.

The rearrangement joins TRBV2 to TRBJ1-3; 7 nucleotides agree with TRBD1. CDR3 length equals 15 residues. Unmatched junction bases numbered 13, after V lost 7 bases and J lost 7 bases. CDR1 and CDR2 from the germline V gene are SNHLY and FYNNEI. CDR3 DNA: TGTGCCAGCATCCTTAAAACAGGGGACGTCAACACCATATATTTT. Residues: CASILKTGDVNTIYF.

The chain has TRBV10-3 and TRBJ2-1; 10 bases match TRBD2. The junction had 5 bases not matched to a gene; V was cut back by 5 bases and J by 10 bases. The CDR3 length is 13 residues. In germline, CDR1 is ENHRY, CDR2 SYGVKD. CDR3 bases: TGTGCCATCAGTCCTCGACTAGCGGGCGAGCAGTTCTTC. Protein: CAISPRLAGEQFF.

The chain is built from TRBV6-7 and TRBJ1-4, with TRBD1 matching 9 bases. TRBV6-7 is an open reading frame whose function is uncertain. The trim removed 4 bases at V and 1 base at J, leaving 4 bases unmatched. The CDR3 has 16 residues. CDR3 bases: TGTGCCAGCAGTTGGGACAGGGTAAAAACTAATGAAAAACTGTTTTTT. This sequence encodes CASSWDRVKTNEKLFF.

CDR3 protein: CASSLDVDYEQYF. In DNA form, the CDR3 reads TGTGCCAGCAGCTTAGACGTAGACTACGAGCAGTACTTC. The V and J genes are TRBV11-3 and TRBJ2-7; D not certain. CDR3 length equals 13 residues. Trimming took 0 bases from V and 3 from J, leaving 6 bases between them. Germline V gene data show CDR1 as SGHNT and CDR2 as YENEEA.

This chain uses TRBV6-5 with TRBJ1-1; 8 nucleotides match TRBD1. There are 13 residues in the CDR3. V lost 6 bases, J lost 6 bases, and 6 bases stayed unmatched. Germline V CDR1 and CDR2: MNHEY, SVGAGI. The CDR3 protein is CASSVDRGAEAFF. The CDR3 DNA is TGTGCCAGCAGCGTCGACAGGGGCGCTGAAGCTTTCTTT.

This clone was counted a single time. The chain employs TRBV6-9 and TRBJ2-7; TRBD1 agrees at 8 bases. The ends lost 5 bases at V and 0 bases at J; junction bases unmatched: 9. Germline assignment: CDR1 MNHGY and CDR2 SVAAGI. This CDR3 region has 16 residues. CDR3 DNA: TGTGCCAGCAGTCGAGCCTTGGGACAGGACTCCTACGAGCAGTACTTC. Amino acid sequence: CASSRALGQDSYEQYF.

The chain couples TRBV3-1 (or the pseudogene TRBV3-2) to TRBJ1-2; tentative D call: TRBD1 (6 bases). This CDR3 is 14 amino acids long. Trimming shortened V by 2 bases and J by 5 bases, and 12 bases separated the two germline ends. Germline-derived CDR1 and CDR2 are LGHDT and YNNKEL (reference sequence). The CDR3 DNA follows: TGTGCCAGCAGCCAACCCGGGACACGTTATGGCTACACCTTC. Translation: CASSQPGTRYGYTF.

The genes are TRBV11-3 and TRBJ2-3; possible D gene TRBD2, 5 bases. Germline CDR1 and CDR2: SGHNT and YENEEA. The V end was cut by 5 bases, the J end by 4 bases, with 16 bases between. The CDR3 runs to 15 residues. The CDR3 sequence is CASSQGHGSSDTQYF. CDR3 nucleotide sequence: TGTGCCAGCAGCCAAGGTCATGGGAGTTCAGATACGCAGTATTTT.